This TCR beta chain was sequenced during a study of OX40 agonist ivuxolimab in advanced cancers. Germline-derived CDR1 and CDR2 are KGHSY and FQNENV. The CDR3 totals 15 residues. The V end lost 4 bases, the J end lost 3 bases, and 13 bases lay between the germline ends. TCRdb's copy holds only in-frame clones and misses some; the assay was immunoSEQ multiplex PCR. The sample contains about 57,000 clones, around 81% of which appear only once. The TCR was taken from an adult with an advanced solid tumor such as melanoma, head and neck, liver or kidney cancer. The chain uses TRBV16 and TRBJ2-1, with D possibly being TRBD1 (7 bases). This specimen consisted of CD4+ or CD8+ T cells sorted from blood, obtained in a trial of the OX40 agonist ivuxolimab. The CDR3 sequence: CASSPDQGGYNEQFF. CDR3 DNA sequence: TGTGCCAGCAGCCCTGACCAGGGGGGCTACAATGAGCAGTTCTTC. The full variable domain, its missing parts supplied by reference TRBV16 and TRBJ2-1, is GEEVAQTPKHLVRGEGQKAKLYCAPIKGHSYVFWYQQVLKNEFKFLISFQNENVFDETGMPKERFSAKCLPNSPCSLEIQATKLEDSAVYFCASSPDQGGYNEQFFGPGTRLTVL.